The entry that follows covers one T cell receptor beta chain sequence. As originally analysed: Counts of nucleated cells, estimated from reference gene primer amplification, were obtained. This table comes from immunoSEQ multiplex PCR, and its TCRdb copy is limited to in-frame clones, with some not included. V, J and clone size are those of that table, while D and trimming were read from the DNA. There are hundreds of thousands of clones in the sample; more than 70% occur only once, and roughly an eighth lies in the top ten. The source of the sample is a study of blood T cell repertoires in COVID-19. Study information: Both acute and convalescent COVID-19 samples were obtained from the United States, Italy and Spain. T cells, B-cell-depleted T cells, or PBMCs provided the cDNA or gDNA that served as material.

The CDR3 length is 15 residues. Per germline, CDR1 GTSNPN and CDR2 SVGIG (reference sequence). The V end was cut by 0 bases, the J end by 8 bases, with 14 bases between. The J gene is TRBJ1-6, the V gene TRBV30; possible D gene TRBD1, 5 bases. Sequences were obtained from peripheral blood. This receptor was taken from a woman aged 50 to 65 with COVID-19, enrolled during active disease. The CDR3 bases are TGTGCCTGGAGTGTAAGGGCCGGAGGGGATTCACCCCTCCACTTT. This translates into CAWSVRAGGDSPLHF.